This is a list of T cell receptor beta chains from one sample in a study of Ad26.COV2.S vaccination and SARS-CoV-2 variants. Sequenced by immunoSEQ multiplex PCR; TCRdb stores in-frame clones only, minus some. This table holds about 680,000 clones, 70% to 90% found once. Sequenced material: peripheral blood, taken in a trial of Ad26.COV2.S vaccine versus placebo. All receptors come from a person aged 18-60 years who received the Ad26.COV2.S COVID-19 vaccine or a placebo. The CDR3 runs from the conserved cysteine through the conserved F or W. D genes are given only for firm matches. The size field is filled for only some rows; it gives once, few, many or a size class.

clone size: -
V gene: TRBV5-6
J gene: TRBJ2-7
D gene: -
CDR3 DNA: TGTGCCAGCAGCTTGGAACAGGCAACCTACGAGCAGTACTTC
CDR3 protein: CASSLEQATYEQYF

clone size: -
V gene: TRBV10-3
J gene: TRBJ1-3
D gene: -
CDR3 DNA: TGTGCCATCAGGACACCTTCTGGAAACACCATATATTTT
CDR3 protein: CAIRTPSGNTIYF

clone size: -
V gene: TRBV25-1
J gene: TRBJ1-4
D gene: -
CDR3 DNA: TGTGCCAGCAGTGAATATGCTACAGGGTGGGCAACTAATGAAAAACTGTTTTTT
CDR3 protein: CASSEYATGWATNEKLFF

clone size: -
V gene: TRBV6-6
J gene: TRBJ2-1
D gene: -
CDR3 DNA: TGTGCCAGCAGTTACGTCACCTACTCCTACAATGAGCAGTTCTTC
CDR3 protein: CASSYVTYSYNEQFF

clone size: few
V gene: TRBV2
J gene: TRBJ2-2
D gene: -
CDR3 DNA: TGTGCCAGCAGTGGTTATACCGGGGAGCTGTTTTTT
CDR3 protein: CASSGYTGELFF

clone size: -
V gene: TRBV6-5
J gene: TRBJ2-1
D gene: TRBD1
CDR3 DNA: TGTGCCAGCAGAAACCGGACAGGGTGGGATGAGCAGTTCTTC
CDR3 protein: CASRNRTGWDEQFF

clone size: -
V gene: TRBV30
J gene: TRBJ2-1
D gene: TRBD2
CDR3 DNA: TGTGCCTGGAGATCCAGCGGGAGGGTGCATGAGCAGTTCTTC
CDR3 protein: CAWRSSGRVHEQFF

clone size: -
V gene: TRBV30
J gene: TRBJ2-1
D gene: -
CDR3 DNA: TGTGCCTGGGGGCGCGATCATCTAAGGCCGGATGAGCAGTTCTTC
CDR3 protein: CAWGRDHLRPDEQFF

clone size: -
V gene: TRBV12-3/TRBV12-4
J gene: TRBJ2-2
D gene: -
CDR3 DNA: TGTGCCAGCAGTTCTACTAACACCGGGGAGCTGTTTTTT
CDR3 protein: CASSSTNTGELFF

clone size: -
V gene: TRBV29-1
J gene: TRBJ2-6
D gene: TRBD1
CDR3 DNA: TGCAGCGTCCCCGGGACAGGGGGCTCTGGGGCCAACGTCCTGACTTTC
CDR3 protein: CSVPGTGGSGANVLTF

clone size: -
V gene: TRBV7-8
J gene: TRBJ2-7
D gene: TRBD2
CDR3 DNA: TGTGCCAGCGGAACTAGCGCCCCCTACGAGCAGTACTTC
CDR3 protein: CASGTSAPYEQYF

clone size: -
V gene: TRBV4-2
J gene: TRBJ1-4
D gene: -
CDR3 DNA: TGTGCCAGCAGCTACCGGGACGTTGATGAAAAACTGTTTTTT
CDR3 protein: CASSYRDVDEKLFF

clone size: -
V gene: TRBV3-1/TRBV3-2
J gene: TRBJ2-7
D gene: -
CDR3 DNA: TGTGCCAGCAGCCAAGAGAATAAGTACGAGCAGTACTTC
CDR3 protein: CASSQENKYEQYF

clone size: -
V gene: TRBV10-3
J gene: TRBJ1-2
D gene: TRBD1
CDR3 DNA: TGTGCCATAGGACAGGGCTATGGCTACACCTTC
CDR3 protein: CAIGQGYGYTF

clone size: -
V gene: TRBV27
J gene: TRBJ2-7
D gene: -
CDR3 DNA: TGTGCCAGCAGATCGGGCGGGGCCGCCTACGAGCAGTACTTC
CDR3 protein: CASRSGGAAYEQYF

clone size: -
V gene: TRBV5-1
J gene: TRBJ1-2
D gene: -
CDR3 DNA: TGCGCCAGCAAACCCTCGGACAGAAGCTATGGCTACACCTTC
CDR3 protein: CASKPSDRSYGYTF

clone size: -
V gene: TRBV19
J gene: TRBJ2-5
D gene: -
CDR3 DNA: TGTGCCAGTAGTATCAGAGAGGGGGGCAGGGGGAAGCAAGAGACCCAGTACTTC
CDR3 protein: CASSIREGGRGKQETQYF

clone size: -
V gene: TRBV21-1
J gene: TRBJ1-4
D gene: -
CDR3 DNA: TGTGCCAGGGAAGGGATCCCTAATGAAAAACTGTTTTTT
CDR3 protein: CAREGIPNEKLFF

clone size: -
V gene: TRBV7-2
J gene: TRBJ2-7
D gene: -
CDR3 DNA: TGTGCCAGCAGCTTGCTGGGACTGGATGACGAGCAGTACTTC
CDR3 protein: CASSLLGLDDEQYF

clone size: -
V gene: TRBV19
J gene: TRBJ1-1
D gene: -
CDR3 DNA: TGTGCCAGTAGTTGGACCGGGACACCCACTGAAGCTTTCTTT
CDR3 protein: CASSWTGTPTEAFF

clone size: -
V gene: TRBV7-2
J gene: TRBJ1-2
D gene: TRBD1
CDR3 DNA: TGTGCCAGCAGCGCCCGACAGGGTATTTGGGGCTACACCTTC
CDR3 protein: CASSARQGIWGYTF

clone size: -
V gene: TRBV27
J gene: TRBJ2-1
D gene: TRBD1
CDR3 DNA: TGTGCCAGCACCTCCGGGACAGGGATTCATGAGCAGTTCTTC
CDR3 protein: CASTSGTGIHEQFF

clone size: -
V gene: TRBV5-1
J gene: TRBJ2-7
D gene: TRBD1
CDR3 DNA: TGCGCCAGCAGCAGAACCATATCCGGGACAGGGGTCTACGAGCAGTACTTC
CDR3 protein: CASSRTISGTGVYEQYF

clone size: -
V gene: TRBV10-3
J gene: TRBJ1-6
D gene: TRBD1
CDR3 DNA: TGTGCCATCAGTGAGGCAGGGGGTCCAGTATTGAATTCACCCCTCCACTTT
CDR3 protein: CAISEAGGPVLNSPLHF

clone size: -
V gene: TRBV3-1/TRBV3-2
J gene: TRBJ2-5
D gene: TRBD1
CDR3 DNA: TGTGCCAGCAGCCTCCTCGACAGGGGGCTCGAGACCCAGTACTTC
CDR3 protein: CASSLLDRGLETQYF

clone size: once
V gene: TRBV3-1/TRBV3-2
J gene: TRBJ2-3
D gene: -
CDR3 DNA: TGTGCCAGCAGCAGTAAAGGCACAGATACGCAGTATTTT
CDR3 protein: CASSSKGTDTQYF

clone size: -
V gene: TRBV5-1
J gene: TRBJ2-5
D gene: -
CDR3 DNA: TGCGCCAGCAGCGTGGGGTCTACTCCCCAAGAGACCCAGTACTTC
CDR3 protein: CASSVGSTPQETQYF

clone size: -
V gene: TRBV19
J gene: TRBJ2-5
D gene: -
CDR3 DNA: TGTGCCAGGTTGGTACACTTACCTGGGGAGACCCAGTACTTC
CDR3 protein: CARLVHLPGETQYF

clone size: -
V gene: TRBV7-9
J gene: TRBJ2-1
D gene: TRBD1
CDR3 DNA: TGTGCCAGCAGCTTAGGACAGGGTTCGGGAAGGGACAATGAGCAGTTCTTC
CDR3 protein: CASSLGQGSGRDNEQFF

clone size: -
V gene: TRBV24-1
J gene: TRBJ2-3
D gene: -
CDR3 DNA: TGTGCCACCAGTGATAACAGGGGCACAGATACGCAGTATTTT
CDR3 protein: CATSDNRGTDTQYF

clone size: -
V gene: TRBV7-9
J gene: TRBJ1-2
D gene: TRBD1
CDR3 DNA: TGTGCCAGCAGCCAAACAGGGGGAGACTATGGCTACACCTTC
CDR3 protein: CASSQTGGDYGYTF

clone size: -
V gene: TRBV2
J gene: TRBJ1-2
D gene: -
CDR3 DNA: TGTGCCAGCATACAGGACTCGGGCTATGGCTACACCTTC
CDR3 protein: CASIQDSGYGYTF

clone size: few
V gene: TRBV7-3
J gene: TRBJ2-7
D gene: -
CDR3 DNA: TGTGCCAGCAGCTTAACGAGGGGCTACGAGCAGTACTTC
CDR3 protein: CASSLTRGYEQYF

clone size: -
V gene: TRBV7-9
J gene: TRBJ2-5
D gene: -
CDR3 DNA: TGTGCCAGCAGCTTAGGGGGCGTAGAGACCCAGTACTTC
CDR3 protein: CASSLGGVETQYF

clone size: -
V gene: TRBV7-2
J gene: TRBJ2-5
D gene: TRBD2
CDR3 DNA: TGTGCCAGCAGCTTCGCGTCTAGCGGGGGATGGCAAGAGACCCAGTACTTC
CDR3 protein: CASSFASSGGWQETQYF